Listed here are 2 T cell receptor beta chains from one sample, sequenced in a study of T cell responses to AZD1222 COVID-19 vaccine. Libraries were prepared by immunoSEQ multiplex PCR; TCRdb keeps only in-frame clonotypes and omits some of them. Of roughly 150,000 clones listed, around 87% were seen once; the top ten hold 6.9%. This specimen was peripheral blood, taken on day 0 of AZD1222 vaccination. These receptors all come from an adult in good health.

The CDR3 spells CASSDSRDLTNEKLFF. The DNA of the CDR3 is TGTGCCAGCAGTGATTCTCGGGATTTAACTAATGAAAAACTGTTTTTT. The chain is built from TRBV2 and TRBJ1-4, with D unresolved. Germline V lookup: CDR1 SNHLY, CDR2 FYNNEI. Deletions cut 3 bases from V and 1 base from J, with 12 bases between. The CDR3 is 16 amino acids.

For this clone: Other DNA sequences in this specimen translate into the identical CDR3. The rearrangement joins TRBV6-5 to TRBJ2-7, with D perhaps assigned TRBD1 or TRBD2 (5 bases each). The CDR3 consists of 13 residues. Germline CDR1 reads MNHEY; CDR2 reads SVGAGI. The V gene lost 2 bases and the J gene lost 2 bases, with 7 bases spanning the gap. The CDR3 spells CASSYRGPYEQYF. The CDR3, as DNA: TGTGCCAGCAGTTACCGGGGACCCTACGAGCAGTACTTC.